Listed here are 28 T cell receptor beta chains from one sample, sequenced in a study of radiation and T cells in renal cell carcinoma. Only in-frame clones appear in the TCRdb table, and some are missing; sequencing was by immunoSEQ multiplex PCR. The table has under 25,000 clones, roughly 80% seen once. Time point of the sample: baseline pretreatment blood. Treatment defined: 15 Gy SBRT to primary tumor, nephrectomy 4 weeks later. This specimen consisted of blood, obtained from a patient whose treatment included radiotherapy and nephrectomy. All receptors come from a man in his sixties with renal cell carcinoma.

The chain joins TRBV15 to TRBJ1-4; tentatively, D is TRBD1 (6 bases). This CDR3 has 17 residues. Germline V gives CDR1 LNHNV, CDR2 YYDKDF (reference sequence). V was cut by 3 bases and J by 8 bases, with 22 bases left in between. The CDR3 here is CATSRIKYRAPAEKLFF. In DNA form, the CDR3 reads TGTGCCACCAGCAGGATAAAATACAGGGCGCCGGCGGAAAAACTGTTTTTT.

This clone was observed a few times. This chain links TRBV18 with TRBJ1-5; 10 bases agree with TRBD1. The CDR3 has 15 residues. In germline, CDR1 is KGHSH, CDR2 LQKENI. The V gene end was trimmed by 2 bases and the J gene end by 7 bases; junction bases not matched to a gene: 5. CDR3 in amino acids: CASSPGQGELQPQHF. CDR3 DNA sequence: TGTGCCAGCTCACCAGGACAGGGGGAGTTGCAGCCCCAGCATTTT.

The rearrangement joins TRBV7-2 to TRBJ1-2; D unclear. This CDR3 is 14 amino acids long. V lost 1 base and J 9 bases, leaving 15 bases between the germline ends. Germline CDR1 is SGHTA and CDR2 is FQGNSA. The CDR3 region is CASSLDFRGGSYTF. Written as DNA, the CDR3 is TGTGCCAGCAGCTTAGATTTTCGGGGAGGAAGCTACACCTTC.

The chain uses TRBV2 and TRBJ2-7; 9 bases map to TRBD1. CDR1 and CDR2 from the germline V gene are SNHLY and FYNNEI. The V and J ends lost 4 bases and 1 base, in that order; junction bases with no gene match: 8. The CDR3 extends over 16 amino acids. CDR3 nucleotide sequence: TGTGCCAGCAGTGTGGGACCGGGACAGGGATCCTACGAGCAGTACTTC. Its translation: CASSVGPGQGSYEQYF.

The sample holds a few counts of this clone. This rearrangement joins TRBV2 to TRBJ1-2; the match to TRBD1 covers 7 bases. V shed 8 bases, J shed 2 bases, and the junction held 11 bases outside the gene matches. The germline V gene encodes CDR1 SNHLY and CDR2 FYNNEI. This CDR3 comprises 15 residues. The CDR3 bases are TGTGCCAGCCGCGCCCTGGGGACAGCGAACTATGGCTACACCTTC. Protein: CASRALGTANYGYTF.

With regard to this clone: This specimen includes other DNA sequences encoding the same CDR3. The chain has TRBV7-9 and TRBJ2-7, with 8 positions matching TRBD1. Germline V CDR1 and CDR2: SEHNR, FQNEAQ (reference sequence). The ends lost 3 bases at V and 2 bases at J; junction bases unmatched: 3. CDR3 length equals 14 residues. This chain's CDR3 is CASSLTGVTYEQYF. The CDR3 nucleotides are TGTGCCAGCAGCTTGACAGGGGTCACCTACGAGCAGTACTTC.

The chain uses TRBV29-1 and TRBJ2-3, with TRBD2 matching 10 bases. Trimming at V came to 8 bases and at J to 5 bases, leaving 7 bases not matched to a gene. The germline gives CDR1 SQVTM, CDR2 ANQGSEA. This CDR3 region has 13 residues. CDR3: CSSQAGGGDTQYF. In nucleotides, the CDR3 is TGCAGCTCCCAAGCGGGGGGGGGAGATACGCAGTATTTT.

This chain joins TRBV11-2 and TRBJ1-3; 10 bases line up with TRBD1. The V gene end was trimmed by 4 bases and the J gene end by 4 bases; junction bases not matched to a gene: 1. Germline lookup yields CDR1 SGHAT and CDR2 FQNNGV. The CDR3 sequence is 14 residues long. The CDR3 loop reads CASSSDRGGNTIYF. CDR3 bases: TGTGCCAGCAGCTCGGACAGGGGGGGAAACACCATATATTTT.

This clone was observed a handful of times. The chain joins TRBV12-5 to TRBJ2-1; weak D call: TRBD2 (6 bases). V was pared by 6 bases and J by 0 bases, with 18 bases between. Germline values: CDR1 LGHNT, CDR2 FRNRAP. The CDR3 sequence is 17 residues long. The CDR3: CASGIFAGTSSYNEQFF. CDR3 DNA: TGTGCTAGTGGGATTTTTGCCGGGACTTCCTCCTACAATGAGCAGTTCTTC.

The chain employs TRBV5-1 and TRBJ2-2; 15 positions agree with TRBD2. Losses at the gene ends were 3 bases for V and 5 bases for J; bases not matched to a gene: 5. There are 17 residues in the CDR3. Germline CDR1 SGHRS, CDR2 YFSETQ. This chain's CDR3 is CASSSGLAGGLTGELFF. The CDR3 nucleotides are TGCGCCAGCAGCTCCGGACTAGCGGGAGGGCTAACCGGGGAGCTGTTTTTT.

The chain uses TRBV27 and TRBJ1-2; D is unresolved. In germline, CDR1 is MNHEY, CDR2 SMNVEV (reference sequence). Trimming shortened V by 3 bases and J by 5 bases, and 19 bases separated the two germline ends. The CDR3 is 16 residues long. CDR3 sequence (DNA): TGTGCCAGCAGTTTTCGGACCCCATCCTTAGGTTATGGCTACACCTTC. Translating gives CASSFRTPSLGYGYTF.

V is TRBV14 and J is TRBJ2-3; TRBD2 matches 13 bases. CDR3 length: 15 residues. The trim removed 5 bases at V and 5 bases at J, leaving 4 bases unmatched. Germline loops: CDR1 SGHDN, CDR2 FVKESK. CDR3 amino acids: CASSALAGGRDTQYF. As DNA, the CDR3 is TGTGCCAGCAGCGCACTAGCGGGAGGGCGAGATACGCAGTATTTT.

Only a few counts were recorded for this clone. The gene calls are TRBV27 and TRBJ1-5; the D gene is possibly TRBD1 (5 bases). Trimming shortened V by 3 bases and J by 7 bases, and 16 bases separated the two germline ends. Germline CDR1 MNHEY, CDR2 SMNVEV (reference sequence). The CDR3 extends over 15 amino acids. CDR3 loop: CASSFNAGRMQPQHF. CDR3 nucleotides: TGTGCCAGCAGTTTTAATGCAGGGAGGATGCAGCCCCAGCATTTT.

CDR3 residues: CASSYGGNTEAFF. Written as DNA, the CDR3 is TGTGCCAGCAGTTACGGGGGGAACACTGAAGCTTTCTTT. The genes are TRBV6-6 and TRBJ1-1, with a tentative D call TRBD1 (5 bases). CDR3 length: 13 amino acids. Trimming removed 2 bases from V and 1 base from J, with 5 bases in between. Germline CDR1 reads MNHNY; CDR2 reads SVGAGI (reference sequence).

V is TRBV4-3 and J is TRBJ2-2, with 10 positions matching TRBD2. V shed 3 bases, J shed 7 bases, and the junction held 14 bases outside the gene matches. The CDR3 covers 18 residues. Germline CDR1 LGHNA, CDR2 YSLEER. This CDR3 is CASSHLLAGAPRGGELFF. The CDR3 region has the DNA TGCGCCAGCAGCCACCTGCTAGCGGGAGCCCCGCGGGGCGGGGAGCTGTTTTTT.

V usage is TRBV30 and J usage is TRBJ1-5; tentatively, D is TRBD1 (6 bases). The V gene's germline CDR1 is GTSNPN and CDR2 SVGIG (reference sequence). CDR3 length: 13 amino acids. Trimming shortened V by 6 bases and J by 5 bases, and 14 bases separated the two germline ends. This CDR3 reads CACQRGADQPQHF. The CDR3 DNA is TGTGCCTGCCAGAGGGGGGCAGATCAGCCCCAGCATTTT.

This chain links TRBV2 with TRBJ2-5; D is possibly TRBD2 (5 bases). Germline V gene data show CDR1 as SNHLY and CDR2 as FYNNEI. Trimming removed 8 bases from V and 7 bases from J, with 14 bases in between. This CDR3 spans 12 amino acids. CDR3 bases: TGTGCCAGCCTTGACACGGGAACGACCCAGTACTTC. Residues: CASLDTGTTQYF.

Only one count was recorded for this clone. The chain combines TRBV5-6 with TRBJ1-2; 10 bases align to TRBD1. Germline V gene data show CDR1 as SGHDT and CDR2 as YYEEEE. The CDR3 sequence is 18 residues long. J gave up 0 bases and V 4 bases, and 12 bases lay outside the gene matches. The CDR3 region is CASSMGPGQGTPNYGYTF. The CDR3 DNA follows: TGTGCCAGCAGCATGGGGCCGGGACAGGGGACCCCTAACTATGGCTACACCTTC.

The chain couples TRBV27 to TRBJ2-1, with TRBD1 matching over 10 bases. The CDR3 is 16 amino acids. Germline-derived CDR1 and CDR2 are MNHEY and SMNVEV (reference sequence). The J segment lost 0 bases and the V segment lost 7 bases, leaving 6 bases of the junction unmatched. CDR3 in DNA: TGTGCCAGCACCGACAGGGGGCCCTACTCCTACAATGAGCAGTTCTTC. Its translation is CASTDRGPYSYNEQFF.

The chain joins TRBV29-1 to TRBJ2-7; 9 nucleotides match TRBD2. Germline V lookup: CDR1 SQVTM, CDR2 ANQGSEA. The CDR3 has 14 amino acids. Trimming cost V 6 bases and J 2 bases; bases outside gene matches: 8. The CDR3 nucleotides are TGCAGCGTCCGACCCGGGACTAGCCCCTACGAGCAGTACTTC. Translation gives CSVRPGTSPYEQYF.

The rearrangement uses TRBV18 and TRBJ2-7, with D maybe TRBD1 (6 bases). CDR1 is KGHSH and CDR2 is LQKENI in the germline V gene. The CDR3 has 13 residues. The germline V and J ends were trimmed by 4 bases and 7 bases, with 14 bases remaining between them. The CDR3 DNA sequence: TGTGCCAGCTCACAAGGACAGCTGGGGGAGCAGTACTTC. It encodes CASSQGQLGEQYF.

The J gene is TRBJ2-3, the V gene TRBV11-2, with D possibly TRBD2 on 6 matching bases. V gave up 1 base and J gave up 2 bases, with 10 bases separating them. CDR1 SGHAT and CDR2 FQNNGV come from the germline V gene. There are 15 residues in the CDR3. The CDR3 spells CASSLGAGNTDTQYF. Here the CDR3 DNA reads TGTGCCAGCAGCTTAGGGGCGGGAAACACAGATACGCAGTATTTT. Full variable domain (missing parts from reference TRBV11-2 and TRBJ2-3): EAGVAQSPRYKIIEKRQSVAFWCNPISGHATLYWYQQILGQGPKLLIQFQNNGVVDDSQLPKDRFSAERLKGVDSTLKIQPAKLEDSAVYLCASSLGAGNTDTQYFGPGTRLTVL.

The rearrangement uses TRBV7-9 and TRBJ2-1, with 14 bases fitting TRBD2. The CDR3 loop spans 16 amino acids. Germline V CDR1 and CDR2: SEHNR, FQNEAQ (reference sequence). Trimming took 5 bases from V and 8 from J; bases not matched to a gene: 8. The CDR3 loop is CASSLGLAGVLYEQFF. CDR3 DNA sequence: TGTGCCAGCAGCCTGGGACTAGCGGGAGTTTTGTATGAGCAGTTCTTC.

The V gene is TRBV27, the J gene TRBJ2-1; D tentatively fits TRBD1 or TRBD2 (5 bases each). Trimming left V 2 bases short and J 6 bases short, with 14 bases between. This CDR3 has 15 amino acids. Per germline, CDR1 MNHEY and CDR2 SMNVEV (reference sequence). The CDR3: CASSLREWGTNEQFF. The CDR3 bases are TGTGCCAGCAGTTTAAGGGAGTGGGGGACCAATGAGCAGTTCTTC.

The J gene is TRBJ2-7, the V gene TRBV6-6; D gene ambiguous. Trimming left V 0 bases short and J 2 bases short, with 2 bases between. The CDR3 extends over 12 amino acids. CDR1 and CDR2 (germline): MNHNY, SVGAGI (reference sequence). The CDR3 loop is CASSYSTYEQYF. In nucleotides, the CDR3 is TGTGCCAGCAGTTACTCCACCTACGAGCAGTACTTC.

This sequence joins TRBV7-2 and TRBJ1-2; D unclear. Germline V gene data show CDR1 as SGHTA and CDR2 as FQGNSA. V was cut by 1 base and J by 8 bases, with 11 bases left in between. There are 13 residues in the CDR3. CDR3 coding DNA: TGTGCCAGCAGCTTAGGACAATTTGGGGGCTACACCTTC. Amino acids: CASSLGQFGGYTF.

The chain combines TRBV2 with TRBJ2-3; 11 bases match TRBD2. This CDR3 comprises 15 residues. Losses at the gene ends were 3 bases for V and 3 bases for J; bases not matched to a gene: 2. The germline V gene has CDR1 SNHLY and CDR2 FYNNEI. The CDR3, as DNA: TGTGCCAGCAGTGATAGCGGGAGGGGAACAGATACGCAGTATTTT. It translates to CASSDSGRGTDTQYF.

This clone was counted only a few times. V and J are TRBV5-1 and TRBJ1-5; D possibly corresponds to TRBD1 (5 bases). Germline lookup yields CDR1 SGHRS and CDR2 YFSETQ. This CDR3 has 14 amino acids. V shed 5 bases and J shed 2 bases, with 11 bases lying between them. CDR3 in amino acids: CASSVSGGNQPQHF. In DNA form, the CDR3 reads TGCGCCAGCAGTGTCTCGGGGGGCAATCAGCCCCAGCATTTT.